The 30 T cell receptor beta chains below come from one sample, sequenced in a study of T-cell reconstitution after alpha-beta-depleted transplantation in children. Unique molecular identifiers were incorporated into the prepared TCRbeta library. TCRdb itself ran the PCR reads through MiXCR, one entry per CDR3 protein. Of hundreds of thousands of distinct CDR3 sequences listed, about 10% are singletons. This specimen consisted of PBMCs from the stem cell graft donor, obtained from the stem cell graft. The receptors here all came from a human donor who donated a stem cell graft to a child with acute myeloid leukemia.

The chain combines TRBV5-1 with TRBJ2-1; D call uncertain. V lost 3 bases to trimming and J lost 0 bases, with 13 bases between them. CDR1 is SGHRS, CDR2 YFSETQ, per germline. The CDR3 sequence is 16 residues long. The CDR3 loop reads CASSSGSGGSYNEQFF. In nucleotides, the CDR3 is TGCGCCAGCAGCTCCGGTTCGGGCGGCTCCTACAATGAGCAGTTCTTC.

V usage is TRBV19 and J usage is TRBJ2-6; 8 bases line up with TRBD1. Germline trimming cut 10 bases from V and 0 bases from J; bases unmatched to any gene: 5. This CDR3 comprises 15 residues. Germline loops: CDR1 LNHDA, CDR2 SQIVND (reference sequence). CDR3: CAIGQGGSGANVLTF. CDR3 DNA: TGTGCCATCGGACAGGGCGGCTCTGGGGCCAACGTCCTGACTTTC.

There are many counts of this clonotype. The chain employs TRBV5-1 and TRBJ2-7; maybe TRBD1 (6 bases). CDR1 and CDR2 (germline): SGHRS, YFSETQ. Trimming left V 0 bases short and J 6 bases short, with 16 bases between. There are 15 residues in the CDR3. This CDR3 is CASSLDRASGREQYF. CDR3 coding DNA: TGCGCCAGCAGCTTGGACAGGGCCTCAGGTCGCGAGCAGTACTTC.

The chain uses TRBV20-1 and TRBJ2-3; TRBD1 matches 10 bases. The trim removed 3 bases at V and 6 bases at J, leaving 15 bases unmatched. The CDR3 length is 17 residues. Germline CDR1 reads DFQATT; CDR2 reads SNEGSKA (reference sequence). The CDR3 is CSARQRARDRGPDTQYF. CDR3 bases: TGCAGTGCTAGGCAAAGGGCCAGAGACAGGGGGCCTGATACGCAGTATTTT.

This clonotype was seen repeatedly, ten times or more. V and J are TRBV20-1 and TRBJ2-7; 7 bases align to TRBD1. CDR1 and CDR2 (germline): DFQATT, SNEGSKA (reference sequence). V shed 3 bases, J shed 0 bases, and the junction held 2 bases outside the gene matches. The CDR3 covers 13 residues. CDR3 bases: TGCAGTGCTAGGACAGGGAGCTCCTACGAGCAGTACTTC. This codes for CSARTGSSYEQYF.

This clonotype was found a few times. This rearrangement joins TRBV10-3 to TRBJ2-7; 10 bases map to TRBD2. J lost 3 bases, V lost 6 bases, and 8 bases had no gene match. Germline CDR1 ENHRY, CDR2 SYGVKD. The CDR3 contains 15 residues. DNA for the CDR3: TGTGCCATCAGGCCGTCTAGCGGGAGTAACTACGAGCAGTACTTC. Translated: CAIRPSSGSNYEQYF.

This clonotype was counted a few times. The chain employs TRBV20-1 and TRBJ2-6; D unclear. This CDR3 has 13 amino acids. Germline CDR1 reads DFQATT; CDR2 reads SNEGSKA (reference sequence). V was pared by 0 bases and J by 2 bases, with 2 bases between. CDR3 sequence (DNA): TGCAGTGCTAGAGACCCTGGGGCCAACGTCCTGACTTTC. It yields the protein CSARDPGANVLTF.

This sequence joins TRBV10-3 and TRBJ2-7; D is undetermined. The CDR3 extends over 10 amino acids. V was clipped by 4 bases and J by 13 bases, with 11 bases between them. Germline CDR1 and CDR2: ENHRY and SYGVKD. DNA of the CDR3: TGTGCCATCAGTGTAACCCCCTCCTACTTC. This translates into CAISVTPSYF.

This clonotype was picked up many times. J is TRBJ2-3 and V is TRBV7-9; 8 positions match TRBD2. This CDR3 has 15 amino acids. Trimming took 5 bases from V and 2 from J; bases not matched to a gene: 6. The germline CDR1 and CDR2 sequences are SEHNR and FQNEAQ (reference sequence). The CDR3: CASSQVSGATDTQYF. As DNA, the CDR3 is TGTGCCAGCAGCCAAGTTAGCGGGGCCACAGATACGCAGTATTTT.

The V gene is TRBV4-3, the J gene TRBJ2-6; TRBD2 matches 13 bases. Germline CDR1 LGHNA, CDR2 YSLEER. V lost 4 bases and J lost 0; bases outside the gene matches: 9. The CDR3 sequence is 20 residues long. CDR3 in DNA: TGCGCCAGCAGCCTGACTGGACTAGCGGGAGTGTACTCTGGGGCCAACGTCCTGACTTTC. Amino acid sequence: CASSLTGLAGVYSGANVLTF.

This clonotype showed up just a few times. The chain links TRBV7-8 to TRBJ1-5, with a possible D match to TRBD1 (5 bases). The CDR3 contains 15 residues. Germline assignment: CDR1 SGHVS and CDR2 FQNEAQ. Trimming left V 1 base short and J 5 bases short, with 12 bases between. The CDR3 coding sequence is TGTGCCAGCAGCTTAGAATTCAGGGTCGATCAGCCCCAGCATTTT. Translating it yields CASSLEFRVDQPQHF.

CDR3 in DNA: TGTGCCAGCAGTTACTCGAAGGTGAGAGATGAGCAGTTCTTC. It specifies CASSYSKVRDEQFF. J is TRBJ2-1 and V is TRBV6-2 or TRBV6-3; D call uncertain. CDR1 MNHEY and CDR2 SVGEGT come from the germline V gene. This CDR3 comprises 14 residues. Trimming removed 0 bases from V and 8 bases from J, with 11 bases in between.

In DNA, the CDR3 is TGTGCCAGCAGCTTGCGAGGGGGCGCTCCCTACGAGCAGTACTTC. Translating it yields CASSLRGGAPYEQYF. This chain connects TRBV7-2 to TRBJ2-7, with 7 bases matching TRBD1. Germline values: CDR1 SGHTA, CDR2 FQGNSA. The CDR3 contains 15 residues. Trimming cost V 3 bases and J 2 bases; bases outside gene matches: 7.

Only a few counts were recorded for this clonotype. The CDR3 here is CASSFPGTGGEAFF. The DNA for the CDR3 is TGTGCCAGCAGCTTCCCCGGGACAGGAGGTGAAGCTTTCTTT. V usage is TRBV11-2 and J usage is TRBJ1-1; 8 bases are shared with TRBD1. Germline V gene sequence: CDR1 SGHAT, CDR2 FQNNGV. V was pared by 3 bases and J by 7 bases, with 7 bases of the junction left unmatched. This CDR3 spans 14 amino acids.

This clonotype came up a few times. The gene calls are TRBV5-1 and TRBJ1-2, with 8 bases that match TRBD1. Trimming at V came to 4 bases and at J to 4 bases, leaving 6 bases not matched to a gene. This CDR3 comprises 14 residues. CDR1 is SGHRS and CDR2 is YFSETQ in the germline V gene. CDR3 loop: CASSPPGTGYGYTF. DNA of the CDR3: TGCGCCAGCAGCCCGCCCGGGACAGGCTATGGCTACACCTTC. Drawing the rest from reference TRBV5-1 and TRBJ1-2, the complete variable domain is KAGVTQTPRYLIKTRGQQVTLSCSPISGHRSVSWYQQTPGQGLQFLFEYFSETQRNKGNFPGRFSGRQFSNSRSEMNVSTLELGDSALYLCASSPPGTGYGYTFGSGTRLTVV.

The V gene is TRBV20-1, the J gene TRBJ2-1; no firm D call. CDR1 and CDR2 from the germline V gene are DFQATT and SNEGSKA (reference sequence). V was cut by 4 bases and J by 10 bases, with 17 bases left in between. The CDR3 has 13 residues. DNA for the CDR3: TGCAGTGCTACCCCGTCCGCGGCGGAGGAGCAGTTCTTC. Translating gives CSATPSAAEEQFF.

This chain connects TRBV20-1 to TRBJ2-3; 8 nucleotides match TRBD2. CDR1 is DFQATT and CDR2 is SNEGSKA in the germline V gene (reference sequence). Unmatched junction bases numbered 10, after V lost 5 bases and J lost 3 bases. The CDR3 runs 15 residues. The CDR3 DNA is TGCAGTGCTGACCAAAGCGGGAGTAGGACAGATACGCAGTATTTT. It specifies CSADQSGSRTDTQYF.

The chain has TRBV10-3 and TRBJ1-1, with no clear D. Trimming cost V 10 bases and J 3 bases, with 15 bases left between them. In germline, CDR1 is ENHRY, CDR2 SYGVKD. There are 13 residues in the CDR3. CDR3 coding DNA: TGTGCCACCGGTGGGGTTAGGGACACTGAAGCTTTCTTT. Translating gives CATGGVRDTEAFF.

The V and J genes are TRBV30 and TRBJ2-5, with TRBD2 as a possible D gene (7 bases). The CDR3 length is 14 residues. Trimming took off 0 bases at V and 5 bases at J, with 13 bases between the two ends. Germline V gene sequence: CDR1 GTSNPN, CDR2 SVGIG (reference sequence). In DNA form, the CDR3 reads TGTGCCTGGAGTGTACGGGGGCGGGAGGAGACCCAGTACTTC. It codes for CAWSVRGREETQYF.

This clonotype occurred a few times. V usage is TRBV12-3 or TRBV12-4 and J usage is TRBJ2-5; unclear D gene. The V gene lost 7 bases and the J gene lost 7 bases, with 10 bases spanning the gap. This CDR3 has 11 amino acids. CDR3 DNA: TGTGCCAGCAAACTTGGGTGGACCCAGTACTTC. It translates to CASKLGWTQYF.

This clonotype was detected only a few times. This chain uses TRBV7-2 with TRBJ1-1, with 7 positions matching TRBD1. Germline V gives CDR1 SGHTA, CDR2 FQGNSA. V shed 4 bases, J shed 3 bases, and the junction held 8 bases outside the gene matches. The CDR3 is 15 residues long. CDR3 sequence (DNA): TGTGCCAGCAGCTACGCGGGCAGGGGGGACACTGAAGCTTTCTTT. Translating gives CASSYAGRGDTEAFF.

This clonotype was detected a few times. The chain carries TRBV12-3 or TRBV12-4 and TRBJ2-7, with TRBD2 identical over 9 bases. CDR3 length: 14 amino acids. Trimming at V came to 4 bases and at J to 4 bases, leaving 5 bases not matched to a gene. In nucleotides, the CDR3 is TGTGCCAGCAGTTCCAGGACTAGCGAGTACGAGCAGTACTTC. Encoded protein: CASSSRTSEYEQYF.

This clonotype has only a few counts. The rearrangement links TRBV7-9 to TRBJ2-1; 9 nucleotides agree with TRBD2. Germline CDR1 and CDR2: SEHNR and FQNEAQ (reference sequence). This CDR3 is built from 16 residues. The V segment lost 2 bases and the J segment 7 bases; nucleotides outside the gene matches: 9. The CDR3 DNA reads TGTGCCAGCAGCTTAAAATCGGCGGGAGGGGGAAATGAGCAGTTCTTC. Protein product: CASSLKSAGGGNEQFF.

This clonotype was observed many times. The chain carries TRBV7-3 and TRBJ2-2, with D possibly being TRBD2 (6 bases). CDR1 is SGHTA, CDR2 FQGTGA, per germline. Trimming stripped 7 bases from V and 2 bases from J, with 11 bases between. This CDR3 has 14 amino acids. The CDR3 DNA sequence: TGTGCCAGCACAGGAGGGATAAACACCGGGGAGCTGTTTTTT. Translating gives CASTGGINTGELFF.

This clonotype was seen more than once but under ten times. The rearrangement joins TRBV27 to TRBJ2-3; D is perhaps TRBD2 (6 bases). Trimming stripped 8 bases from V and 0 bases from J, with 21 bases between. Per the germline V gene, CDR1 is MNHEY and CDR2 is SMNVEV (reference sequence). The CDR3 extends over 17 amino acids. The CDR3 DNA is TGTGCCAGCCGCCGCTCCATAGACAGCGGGAGCACAGATACGCAGTATTTT. This translates into CASRRSIDSGSTDTQYF.

The J gene is TRBJ2-4, the V gene TRBV10-3; 8 bases map to TRBD1. The CDR3 contains 16 residues. V trimming: 2 bases; J trimming: 0 bases; junction bases outside the gene matches: 3. Germline V gene lookup returns CDR1 ENHRY and CDR2 SYGVKD. CDR3 DNA sequence: TGTGCCATCAGTGAGGGGGACAGGATAGCCAAAAACATTCAGTACTTC. Translated, it gives CAISEGDRIAKNIQYF.

This clonotype was recorded at least ten times. The rearrangement links TRBV4-2 to TRBJ1-2, with a possible D match to TRBD1 (6 bases). The CDR3 spans 15 residues. V gave up 2 bases and J gave up 1 base, with 11 bases separating them. The germline V gene encodes CDR1 LGHNA and CDR2 YNFKEQ. CDR3 region: CASSQFTGNNYGYTF. CDR3 in DNA: TGTGCCAGCAGCCAATTTACAGGGAATAACTATGGCTACACCTTC.

At least ten counts were recorded for this clonotype. The V call is TRBV20-1, the J call TRBJ2-3; 13 positions match TRBD2. Germline V gene data show CDR1 as DFQATT and CDR2 as SNEGSKA (reference sequence). V shed 6 bases and J 4 bases; nucleotides not matched to a gene: 4. The CDR3 runs to 14 residues. The CDR3 protein is CSATSGRSPDTQYF. The CDR3, as DNA: TGCAGTGCGACTAGCGGGAGGTCGCCAGATACGCAGTATTTT.

This clonotype was counted a few times. The V and J genes are TRBV25-1 and TRBJ1-1; D remains ambiguous. Trimming stripped 2 bases from V and 3 bases from J, with 16 bases between. The CDR3 spans 16 residues. Germline lookup yields CDR1 MGHDK and CDR2 SYGVNS. The CDR3 spells CASSEVRADSYTEAFF. The CDR3 DNA reads as TGTGCCAGCAGTGAAGTTCGAGCAGATAGCTACACTGAAGCTTTCTTT. The complete variable domain, with remaining parts taken from reference TRBV25-1 and TRBJ1-1, reads EADIYQTPRYLVIGTGKKITLECSQTMGHDKMYWYQQDPGMELHLIHYSYGVNSTEKGDLSSESTVSRIRTEHFPLTLESARPSHTSQYLCASSEVRADSYTEAFFGQGTRLTVV.

The sample holds many counts of this clonotype. The rearrangement joins TRBV20-1 to TRBJ2-7, with D maybe TRBD2 (6 bases). V was shortened by 0 bases and J by 3 bases, with 15 bases between the two germline ends. Germline V lookup: CDR1 DFQATT, CDR2 SNEGSKA (reference sequence). The CDR3 contains 15 residues. CDR3 bases: TGCAGTGCTAGAGACGTATCCTTGGGAGGCTACGAGCAGTACTTC. This gives the protein CSARDVSLGGYEQYF.